These 15 T cell receptor beta chains came from one sample sequenced in a study of radiation and T cells in renal cell carcinoma. Assay used: immunoSEQ multiplex PCR; TCRdb lists only in-frame clones, some missing. Seen here are about 20,000 clones, 80% observed once, and the top ten hold 35% to 45%. The time point here: baseline pretreatment blood. The treatment was: 15 Gy SBRT to primary tumor, nephrectomy 4 weeks later. The starting material was blood, obtained from a patient whose treatment included radiotherapy and nephrectomy. The receptors were sampled from a man aged 55 to 69 with renal cell carcinoma.

This sequence joins TRBV5-1 and TRBJ2-3; D is unclear. The CDR3 has 15 amino acids. The V and J ends lost 0 bases and 2 bases respectively, with 10 bases between them. Per germline, CDR1 SGHRS and CDR2 YFSETQ. The CDR3 sequence is CASSLVSETTDTQYF. The CDR3 DNA reads TGCGCCAGCAGCTTGGTATCGGAAACCACAGATACGCAGTATTTT. The full variable domain, its missing parts supplied by reference TRBV5-1 and TRBJ2-3, is KAGVTQTPRYLIKTRGQQVTLSCSPISGHRSVSWYQQTPGQGLQFLFEYFSETQRNKGNFPGRFSGRQFSNSRSEMNVSTLELGDSALYLCASSLVSETTDTQYFGPGTRLTVL.

The rearrangement uses TRBV14 and TRBJ1-2; D may be TRBD1 (6 bases). V lost 1 base and J lost 8, with 11 bases in between. The CDR3 sequence is 13 residues long. Germline V gene lookup returns CDR1 SGHDN and CDR2 FVKESK. DNA of the CDR3: TGTGCCAGCAGCCAAGCGGGGGCGTGGGGCTACACCTTC. This gives the protein CASSQAGAWGYTF.

The J gene is TRBJ1-5, the V gene TRBV19; D is undetermined. Germline lookup yields CDR1 LNHDA and CDR2 SQIVND (reference sequence). The CDR3 is 15 residues long. The V end was cut by 6 bases, the J end by 5 bases, with 17 bases between. The CDR3 loop is CASSPWAGSHQPQHF. The DNA for the CDR3 is TGTGCCAGTAGCCCCTGGGCGGGGTCCCATCAGCCCCAGCATTTT.

This clone was seen only a few times. V is TRBV7-9 and J is TRBJ1-2; perhaps TRBD1 as D (5 bases). The CDR3 totals 14 residues. Trimming shortened V by 5 bases and J by 0 bases, and 10 bases separated the two germline ends. Germline V lookup: CDR1 SEHNR, CDR2 FQNEAQ (reference sequence). CDR3 bases: TGTGCCAGCAGCCCGACAGTTACTAACTATGGCTACACCTTC. It specifies CASSPTVTNYGYTF. Drawing the rest from reference TRBV7-9 and TRBJ1-2, the complete variable domain is DTGVSQNPRHKITKRGQNVTFRCDPISEHNRLYWYRQTLGQGPEFLTYFQNEAQLEKSRLLSDRFSAERPKGSFSTLEIQRTEQGDSAMYLCASSPTVTNYGYTFGSGTRLTVV.

The table lists this clone with a count of one. The rearrangement links TRBV18 to TRBJ2-7; the match to TRBD2 covers 9 bases. CDR1 is KGHSH and CDR2 is LQKENI in the germline V gene. The CDR3 consists of 14 residues. V lost 5 bases, J lost 2 bases, and 4 bases stayed unmatched. The CDR3 is CASSAGGVPYEQYF. The CDR3 DNA sequence: TGTGCCAGCTCAGCGGGAGGGGTTCCCTACGAGCAGTACTTC.

The J gene is TRBJ1-1, the V gene TRBV7-2, with 8 bases that match TRBD1. Germline V CDR1 and CDR2: SGHTA, FQGNSA. The CDR3 extends over 14 amino acids. J lost 5 bases, V lost 5 bases, and 7 bases had no gene match. The CDR3 DNA reads TGTGCCAGCAGCGGACGCAGGGGGCAGACTGAAGCTTTCTTT. Translating it yields CASSGRRGQTEAFF.

The rearrangement joins TRBV2 to TRBJ2-4; 11 bases agree with TRBD2. This CDR3 comprises 17 residues. Trimming cost V 2 bases and J 3 bases; bases outside gene matches: 6. Germline V gene lookup returns CDR1 SNHLY and CDR2 FYNNEI. CDR3 amino acids: CASSEKLAGALKNIQYF. The CDR3 DNA sequence: TGTGCCAGCAGTGAAAAACTAGCGGGAGCTCTCAAAAACATTCAGTACTTC.

This chain connects TRBV5-1 to TRBJ2-2; D is unclear. V was cut by 4 bases and J by 2 bases, with 15 bases left in between. This CDR3 spans 16 amino acids. Per the germline V gene, CDR1 is SGHRS and CDR2 is YFSETQ. The CDR3 protein is CASSVGPVSNTGELFF. In nucleotides, the CDR3 is TGCGCCAGCAGCGTGGGCCCGGTCAGTAACACCGGGGAGCTGTTTTTT.

This chain joins TRBV19 and TRBJ2-1; 7 bases are a match to TRBD2. The CDR3 is 15 residues long. V lost 7 bases and J lost 2; bases outside the gene matches: 8. Per the germline V gene, CDR1 is LNHDA and CDR2 is SQIVND (reference sequence). The CDR3 DNA sequence: TGTGCCAGTAAAGTTTGGGGAGGGGCCTACAATGAGCAGTTCTTC. Translated, it gives CASKVWGGAYNEQFF.

This clone was observed once. The rearrangement uses TRBV11-2 and TRBJ2-2; 7 bases are a match to TRBD1. The CDR3 contains 17 residues. Germline assignment: CDR1 SGHAT and CDR2 FQNNGV. V lost 0 bases to trimming and J lost 4 bases; unmatched junction nucleotides: 8. CDR3 residues: CASSLDYVTGVTGELFF. In DNA form, the CDR3 reads TGTGCCAGCAGCTTAGATTACGTTACAGGGGTCACCGGGGAGCTGTTTTTT. The whole variable domain, remainder taken from reference TRBV11-2 and TRBJ2-2, is EAGVAQSPRYKIIEKRQSVAFWCNPISGHATLYWYQQILGQGPKLLIQFQNNGVVDDSQLPKDRFSAERLKGVDSTLKIQPAKLEDSAVYLCASSLDYVTGVTGELFFGEGSRLTVL.

Comment on this clone: The junction departs from germline at one end; a sequencing error may be responsible. This chain connects TRBV28 to TRBJ1-2, with a weak D call TRBD1 (5 bases). Germline assignment: CDR1 MDHEN and CDR2 SYDVKM. The CDR3 contains 11 residues. The CDR3 DNA sequence: TGTGCCAGCAGTTACGTTCAGGGCTTCGCCTTC. Encoded protein: CASSYVQGFAF.

The chain couples TRBV5-1 to TRBJ1-1; TRBD1 might be the D (6 bases). CDR1 and CDR2 from the germline V gene are SGHRS and YFSETQ. Trimming cost V 1 base and J 5 bases, with 18 bases left between them. This CDR3 has 16 residues. For the CDR3, the DNA is TGCGCCAGCAGCTTGTGGTCGGCAGGGGCAGTGACTGAAGCTTTCTTT. Residues: CASSLWSAGAVTEAFF.

This clone was detected once. The V call is TRBV7-9, the J call TRBJ1-3; D possibly corresponds to TRBD1 (5 bases). The CDR3 consists of 14 residues. Germline V lookup: CDR1 SEHNR, CDR2 FQNEAQ (reference sequence). V was cut by 8 bases and J by 6 bases, with 17 bases left in between. This CDR3 reads CASQGPPKANTIYF. CDR3 nucleotide sequence: TGTGCCAGCCAGGGACCCCCGAAGGCAAACACCATATATTTT.

The chain combines TRBV19 with TRBJ1-5, with D possibly being TRBD1 (6 bases). Trimming took 3 bases from V and 6 from J, leaving 12 bases between them. The CDR3 length is 14 residues. Germline-derived CDR1 and CDR2 are LNHDA and SQIVND (reference sequence). This chain's CDR3 is CASSIEGGGQPQHF. CDR3 DNA: TGTGCCAGTAGTATCGAGGGGGGAGGTCAGCCCCAGCATTTT.

The chain couples TRBV10-3 to TRBJ2-3; D possibly corresponds to TRBD1 (7 bases). The CDR3 is made up of 15 amino acids. V was clipped by 6 bases and J by 2 bases, with 15 bases between them. Germline-derived CDR1 and CDR2 are ENHRY and SYGVKD. In nucleotides, the CDR3 is TGTGCCATCAGGGGGAGGACAGGTTACACAGATACGCAGTATTTT. This sequence encodes CAIRGRTGYTDTQYF.